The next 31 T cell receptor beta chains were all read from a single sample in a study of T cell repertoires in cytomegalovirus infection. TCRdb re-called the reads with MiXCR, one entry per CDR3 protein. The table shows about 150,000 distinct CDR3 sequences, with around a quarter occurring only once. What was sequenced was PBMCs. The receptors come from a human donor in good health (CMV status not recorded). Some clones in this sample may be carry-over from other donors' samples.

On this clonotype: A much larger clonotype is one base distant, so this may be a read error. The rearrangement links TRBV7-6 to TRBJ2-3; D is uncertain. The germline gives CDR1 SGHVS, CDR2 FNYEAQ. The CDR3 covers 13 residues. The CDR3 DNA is TGTGCCAGCAGCTTGGCAGACGCAGATACGCAGTGTTTT. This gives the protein CASSLADADTQCF.

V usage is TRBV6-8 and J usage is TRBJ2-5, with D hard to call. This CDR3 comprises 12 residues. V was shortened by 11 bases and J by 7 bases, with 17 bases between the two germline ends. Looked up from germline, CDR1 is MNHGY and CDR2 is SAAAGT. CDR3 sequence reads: CAQVVGSVTQYF. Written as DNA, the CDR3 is TGTGCCCAAGTGGTGGGAAGCGTGACCCAGTACTTC.

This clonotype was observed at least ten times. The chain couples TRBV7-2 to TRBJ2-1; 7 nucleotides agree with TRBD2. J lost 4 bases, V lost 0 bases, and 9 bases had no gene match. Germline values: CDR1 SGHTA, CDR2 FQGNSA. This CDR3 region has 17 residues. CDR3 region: CASSLALRLAEYNEQFF. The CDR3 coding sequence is TGTGCCAGCAGCTTAGCGCTAAGGCTAGCGGAGTACAATGAGCAGTTCTTC.

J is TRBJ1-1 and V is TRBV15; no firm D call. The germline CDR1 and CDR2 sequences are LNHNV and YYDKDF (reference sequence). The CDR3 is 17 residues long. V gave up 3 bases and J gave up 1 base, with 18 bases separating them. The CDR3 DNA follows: TGTGCCACCAGCAGTTCTGGTACTGCCAACAAGAACACTGAAGCTTTCTTT. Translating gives CATSSSGTANKNTEAFF.

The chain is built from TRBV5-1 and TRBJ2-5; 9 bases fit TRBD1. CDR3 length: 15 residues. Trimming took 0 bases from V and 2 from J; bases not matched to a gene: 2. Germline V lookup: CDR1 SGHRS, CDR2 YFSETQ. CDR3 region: CASSLDGTGQETQYF. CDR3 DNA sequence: TGCGCCAGCAGCTTGGACGGGACAGGGCAAGAGACCCAGTACTTC.

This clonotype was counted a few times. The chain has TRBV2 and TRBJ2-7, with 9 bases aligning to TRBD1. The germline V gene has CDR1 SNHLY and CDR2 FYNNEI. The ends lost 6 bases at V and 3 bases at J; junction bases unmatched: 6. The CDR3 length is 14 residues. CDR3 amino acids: CASSADRGFYEQYF. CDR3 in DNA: TGTGCCAGCAGCGCAGACAGGGGGTTCTACGAGCAGTACTTC.

DNA of the CDR3: TGTGCCAGCAGCGGACAGGGTCGAACCTATGGCTACACCTTC. Translating gives CASSGQGRTYGYTF. This chain connects TRBV9 to TRBJ1-2, with 7 positions matching TRBD1. The CDR3 is 14 amino acids. Germline loops: CDR1 SGDLS, CDR2 YYNGEE. V trimming: 3 bases; J trimming: 4 bases; junction bases outside the gene matches: 6.

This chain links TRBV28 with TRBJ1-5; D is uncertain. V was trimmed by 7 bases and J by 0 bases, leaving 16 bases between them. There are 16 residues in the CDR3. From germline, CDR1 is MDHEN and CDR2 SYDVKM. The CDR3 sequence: CASKPRRAHSNQPQHF. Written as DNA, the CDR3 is TGTGCCAGCAAACCCAGGAGGGCCCATAGCAATCAGCCCCAGCATTTT.

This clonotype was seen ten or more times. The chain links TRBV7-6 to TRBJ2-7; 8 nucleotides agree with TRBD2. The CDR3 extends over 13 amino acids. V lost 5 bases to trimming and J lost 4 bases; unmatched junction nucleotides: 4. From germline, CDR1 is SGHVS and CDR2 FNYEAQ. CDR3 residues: CASSPTGGYEQYF. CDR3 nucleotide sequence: TGTGCCAGCAGCCCTACGGGGGGGTACGAGCAGTACTTC.

CDR3 residues: CASSLQGEYEQYF. The CDR3 bases are TGCGCCAGCAGCCTCCAAGGGGAGTATGAGCAGTACTTC. The V gene is TRBV5-1, the J gene TRBJ2-7; D is possibly TRBD1 or TRBD2 (5 bases each). Germline lookup yields CDR1 SGHRS and CDR2 YFSETQ. Deletions cut 4 bases from V and 7 bases from J, with 15 bases between. This CDR3 has 13 amino acids.

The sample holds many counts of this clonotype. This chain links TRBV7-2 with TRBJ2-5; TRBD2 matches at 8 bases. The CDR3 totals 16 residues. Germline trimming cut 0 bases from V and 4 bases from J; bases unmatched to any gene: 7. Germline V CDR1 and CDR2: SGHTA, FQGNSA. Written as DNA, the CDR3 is TGTGCCAGCAGCTTAGCGTTAGCGGGAAGGGGAGAGACCCAGTACTTC. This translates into CASSLALAGRGETQYF.

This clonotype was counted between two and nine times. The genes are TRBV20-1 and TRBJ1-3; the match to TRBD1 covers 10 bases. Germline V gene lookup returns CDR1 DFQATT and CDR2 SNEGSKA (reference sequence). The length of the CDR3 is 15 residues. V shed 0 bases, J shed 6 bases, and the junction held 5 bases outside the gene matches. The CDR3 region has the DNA TGCAGTGCTAGAGACTCCGGGACAGGGGTAAACACCATATATTTT. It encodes CSARDSGTGVNTIYF.

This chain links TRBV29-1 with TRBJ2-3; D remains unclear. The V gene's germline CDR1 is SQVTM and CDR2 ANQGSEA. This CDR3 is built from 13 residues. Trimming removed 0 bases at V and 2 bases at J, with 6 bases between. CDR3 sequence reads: CSVEESHTDTQYF. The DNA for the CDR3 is TGCAGCGTTGAAGAAAGCCACACAGATACGCAGTATTTT.

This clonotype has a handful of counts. This chain's CDR3 is CASSSSPGNEKLFF. Written as DNA, the CDR3 is TGTGCCAGCAGCTCCAGCCCCGGGAATGAAAAACTGTTTTTT. This chain connects TRBV7-2 to TRBJ1-4; D gene uncertain. Trimming left V 4 bases short and J 5 bases short, with 11 bases between. The CDR3 length is 14 residues. The germline gives CDR1 SGHTA, CDR2 FQGNSA.

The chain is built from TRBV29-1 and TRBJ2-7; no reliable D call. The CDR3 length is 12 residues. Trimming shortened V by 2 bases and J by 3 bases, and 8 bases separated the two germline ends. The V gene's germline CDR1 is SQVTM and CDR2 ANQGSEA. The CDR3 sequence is CSVEQTNYEQYF. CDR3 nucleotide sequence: TGCAGCGTTGAACAAACTAACTACGAGCAGTACTTC.

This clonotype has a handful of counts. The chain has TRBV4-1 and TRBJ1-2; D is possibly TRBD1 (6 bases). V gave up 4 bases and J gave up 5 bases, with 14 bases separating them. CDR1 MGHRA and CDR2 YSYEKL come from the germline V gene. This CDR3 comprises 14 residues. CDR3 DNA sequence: TGCGCCAGCAGCCCCAATTCAGGGGTTTATGGCTACACCTTC. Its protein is CASSPNSGVYGYTF.

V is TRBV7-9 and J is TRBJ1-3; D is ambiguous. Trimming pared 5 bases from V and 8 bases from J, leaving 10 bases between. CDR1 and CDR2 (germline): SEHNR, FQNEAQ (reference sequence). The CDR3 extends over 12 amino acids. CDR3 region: CASSPRPDTIYF. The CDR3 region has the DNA TGTGCCAGCAGCCCACGGCCGGACACCATATATTTT.

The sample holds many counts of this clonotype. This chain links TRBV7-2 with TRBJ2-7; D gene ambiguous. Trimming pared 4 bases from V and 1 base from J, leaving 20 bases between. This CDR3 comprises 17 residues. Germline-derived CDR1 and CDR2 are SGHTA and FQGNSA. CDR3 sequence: CASSWYSTDWKSYEQYF. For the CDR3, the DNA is TGTGCCAGCAGCTGGTATTCTACGGATTGGAAATCCTACGAGCAGTACTTC.

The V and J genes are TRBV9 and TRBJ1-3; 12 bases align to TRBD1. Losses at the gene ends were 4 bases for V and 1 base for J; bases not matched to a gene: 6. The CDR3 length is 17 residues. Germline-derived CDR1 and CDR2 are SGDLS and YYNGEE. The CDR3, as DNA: TGTGCCAGCAGCCCTCGGGACAGGGGGCTGTCTGGAAACACCATATATTTT. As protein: CASSPRDRGLSGNTIYF. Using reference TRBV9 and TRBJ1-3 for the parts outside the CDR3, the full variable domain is DSGVTQTPKHLITATGQRVTLRCSPRSGDLSVYWYQQSLDQGLQFLIQYYNGEERAKGNILERFSAQQFPDLHSELNLSSLELGDSALYFCASSPRDRGLSGNTIYFGEGSWLTVV.

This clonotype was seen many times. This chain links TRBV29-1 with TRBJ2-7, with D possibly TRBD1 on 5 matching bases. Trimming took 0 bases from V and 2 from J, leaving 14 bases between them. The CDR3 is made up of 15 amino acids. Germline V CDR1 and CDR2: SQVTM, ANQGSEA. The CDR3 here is CSVEDGFGAPYEQYF. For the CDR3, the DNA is TGCAGCGTTGAAGACGGATTTGGGGCGCCCTACGAGCAGTACTTC.

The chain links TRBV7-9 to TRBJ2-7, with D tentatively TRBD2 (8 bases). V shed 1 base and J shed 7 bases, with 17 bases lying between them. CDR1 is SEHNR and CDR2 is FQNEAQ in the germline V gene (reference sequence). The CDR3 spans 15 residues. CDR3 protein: CASSLEDRERGEQYF. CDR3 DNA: TGTGCCAGCAGCTTAGAAGACAGGGAGCGGGGGGAGCAGTACTTC.

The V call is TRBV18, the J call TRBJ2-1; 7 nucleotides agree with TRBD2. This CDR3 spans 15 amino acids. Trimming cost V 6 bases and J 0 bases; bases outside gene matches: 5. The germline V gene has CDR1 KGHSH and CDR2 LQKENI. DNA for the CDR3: TGTGCCAGCTCCCCTAGCGGCGACTCCTACAATGAGCAGTTCTTC. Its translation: CASSPSGDSYNEQFF.

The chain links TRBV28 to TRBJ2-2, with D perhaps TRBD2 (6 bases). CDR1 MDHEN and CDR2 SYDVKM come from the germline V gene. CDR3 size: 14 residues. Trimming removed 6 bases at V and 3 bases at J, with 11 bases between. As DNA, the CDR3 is TGTGCCAGCAGGGGGGGTTTTCACACCGGGGAGCTGTTTTTT. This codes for CASRGGFHTGELFF.

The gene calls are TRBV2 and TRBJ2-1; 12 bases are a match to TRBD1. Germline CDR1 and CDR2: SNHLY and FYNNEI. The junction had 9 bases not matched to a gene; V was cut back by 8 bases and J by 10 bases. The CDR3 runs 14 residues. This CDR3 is CASGRDRGLGEQFF. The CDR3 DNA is TGTGCCAGCGGCCGGGACAGGGGGCTTGGGGAGCAGTTCTTC.

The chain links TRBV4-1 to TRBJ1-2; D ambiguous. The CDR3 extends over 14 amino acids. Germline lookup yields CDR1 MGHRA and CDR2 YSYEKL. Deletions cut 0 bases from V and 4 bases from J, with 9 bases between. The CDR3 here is CASSQDLPIYGYTF. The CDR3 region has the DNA TGCGCCAGCAGCCAAGACCTTCCCATCTATGGCTACACCTTC.

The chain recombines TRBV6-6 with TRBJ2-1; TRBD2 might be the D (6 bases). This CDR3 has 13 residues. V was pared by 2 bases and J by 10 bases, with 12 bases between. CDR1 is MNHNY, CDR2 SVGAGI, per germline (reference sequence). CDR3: CASSYGGAGEQFF. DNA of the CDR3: TGTGCCAGCAGTTACGGAGGGGCGGGGGAGCAGTTCTTC.

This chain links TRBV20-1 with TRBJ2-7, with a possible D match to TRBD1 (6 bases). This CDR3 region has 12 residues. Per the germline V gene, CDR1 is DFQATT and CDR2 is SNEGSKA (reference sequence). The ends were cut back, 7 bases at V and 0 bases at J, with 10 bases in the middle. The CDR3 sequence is CSGDTGSYEQYF. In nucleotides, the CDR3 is TGCAGTGGGGACACGGGCTCCTACGAGCAGTACTTC.

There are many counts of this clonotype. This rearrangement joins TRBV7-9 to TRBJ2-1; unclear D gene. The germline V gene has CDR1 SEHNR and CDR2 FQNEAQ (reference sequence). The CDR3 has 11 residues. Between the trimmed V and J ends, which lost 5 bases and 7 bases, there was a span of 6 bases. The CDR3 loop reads CASSRDNEQFF. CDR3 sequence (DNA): TGTGCCAGCAGCCGCGATAATGAGCAGTTCTTC. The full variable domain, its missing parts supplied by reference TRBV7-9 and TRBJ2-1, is DTGVSQNPRHKITKRGQNVTFRCDPISEHNRLYWYRQTLGQGPEFLTYFQNEAQLEKSRLLSDRFSAERPKGSFSTLEIQRTEQGDSAMYLCASSRDNEQFFGPGTRLTVL.

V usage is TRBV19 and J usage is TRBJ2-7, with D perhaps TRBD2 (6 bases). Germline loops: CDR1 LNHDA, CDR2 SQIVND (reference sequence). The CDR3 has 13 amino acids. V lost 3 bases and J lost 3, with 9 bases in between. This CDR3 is CASSIVGGYEQYF. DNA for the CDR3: TGTGCCAGTAGTATCGTGGGAGGCTACGAGCAGTACTTC.

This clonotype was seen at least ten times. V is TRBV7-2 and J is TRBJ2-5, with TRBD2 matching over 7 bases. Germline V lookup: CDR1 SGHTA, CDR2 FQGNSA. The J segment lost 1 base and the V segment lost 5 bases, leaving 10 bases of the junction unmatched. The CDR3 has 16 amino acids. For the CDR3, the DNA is TGTGCCAGCAGCCGCGGTGGAGCGGGACTCCAAGAGACCCAGTACTTC. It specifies CASSRGGAGLQETQYF. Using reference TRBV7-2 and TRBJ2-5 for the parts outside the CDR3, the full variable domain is GAGVSQSPSNKVTEKGKDVELRCDPISGHTALYWYRQSLGQGLEFLIYFQGNSAPDKSGLPSDRFSAERTGGSVSTLTIQRTQQEDSAVYLCASSRGGAGLQETQYFGPGTRLLVL.

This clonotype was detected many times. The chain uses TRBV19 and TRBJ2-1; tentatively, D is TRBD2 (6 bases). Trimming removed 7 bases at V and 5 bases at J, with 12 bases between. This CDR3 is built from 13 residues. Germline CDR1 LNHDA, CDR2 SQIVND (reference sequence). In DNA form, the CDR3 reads TGTGCCAGTAAGGAGGGGTGGAACAATGAGCAGTTCTTC. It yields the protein CASKEGWNNEQFF. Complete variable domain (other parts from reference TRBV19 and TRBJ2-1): DGGITQSPKYLFRKEGQNVTLSCEQNLNHDAMYWYRQDPGQGLRLIYYSQIVNDFQKGDIAEGYSVSREKKESFPLTVTSAQKNPTAFYLCASKEGWNNEQFFGPGTRLTVL.